The 25 T cell receptor beta chains below come from one sample, sequenced in a study of blood T cell repertoires in COVID-19. The assay was immunoSEQ multiplex PCR, and TCRdb's table has in-frame clones only and misses some. Of about 83,000 clones detected, around 88% appear once; the ten largest clones hold roughly 8%. Sequenced material: peripheral blood. Receptor source: a man between 45 and 60 years old with active COVID-19.

The chain combines TRBV20-1 with TRBJ1-5, with TRBD1 matching 10 bases. V lost 3 bases to trimming and J lost 4 bases; unmatched junction nucleotides: 6. Germline V gene data show CDR1 as DFQATT and CDR2 as SNEGSKA (reference sequence). The CDR3 is made up of 15 amino acids. The CDR3 reads CSASPGTGANQPQHF. The CDR3 nucleotides are TGCAGTGCTAGTCCCGGGACAGGGGCAAATCAGCCCCAGCATTTT.

This clone turned up a few times. This sequence joins TRBV6-5 and TRBJ2-7; 8 bases fit TRBD2. J was trimmed by 6 bases and V by 1 base; bases with no gene match: 8. Germline V lookup: CDR1 MNHEY, CDR2 SVGAGI. The CDR3 extends over 15 amino acids. CDR3 amino acids: CASSYYRRGASEQYF. The CDR3 DNA sequence: TGTGCCAGCAGTTACTATCGGCGGGGGGCCTCCGAGCAGTACTTC.

The rearrangement uses TRBV28 and TRBJ2-7, with 7 bases fitting TRBD1. CDR1 and CDR2 (germline): MDHEN, SYDVKM. CDR3 length: 14 amino acids. Trimming removed 3 bases from V and 6 bases from J; junction bases left unmatched: 8. The CDR3 reads CASSFRGTVPEQYF. The CDR3 nucleotides are TGTGCCAGCAGTTTTAGGGGGACAGTACCCGAGCAGTACTTC. The full variable domain, rest sourced from reference TRBV28 and TRBJ2-7, is DVKVTQSSRYLVKRTGEKVFLECVQDMDHENMFWYRQDPGLGLRLIYFSYDVKMKEKGDIPEGYSVSREKKERFSLILESASTNQTSMYLCASSFRGTVPEQYFGPGTRLTVT.

This rearrangement joins TRBV7-6 to TRBJ2-7, with 9 nucleotides matching TRBD2. Germline V gene data show CDR1 as SGHVS and CDR2 as FNYEAQ. Germline trimming cut 1 base from V and 5 bases from J; bases unmatched to any gene: 6. The CDR3 loop spans 15 amino acids. Written as DNA, the CDR3 is TGTGCCAGCAGCTTAGGAGGCGGGGGGGCCAACGAGCAGTACTTC. As protein: CASSLGGGGANEQYF.

About this clone itself: Other DNA sequences within the sample encode an identical CDR3. This sequence joins TRBV10-3 and TRBJ1-6, with 11 bases lining up with TRBD1. Germline V gives CDR1 ENHRY, CDR2 SYGVKD. The CDR3 is 15 amino acids. Trimming took 2 bases from V and 6 from J; bases not matched to a gene: 0. The CDR3 nucleotides are TGTGCCATCAGTGAGGGACAGGGGGCTAATTCACCCCTCCACTTT. It is translated as CAISEGQGANSPLHF.

This clone showed up just once. This chain connects TRBV4-3 to TRBJ2-1; 12 bases map to TRBD2. CDR1 LGHNA and CDR2 YSLEER come from the germline V gene. This CDR3 has 16 amino acids. J lost 5 bases, V lost 6 bases, and 8 bases had no gene match. The CDR3 reads CASSRLAGVKHNEQFF. The DNA for the CDR3 is TGCGCCAGCAGTCGACTAGCGGGAGTAAAGCACAATGAGCAGTTCTTC.

V usage is TRBV7-2 and J usage is TRBJ2-5; a possible D gene is TRBD2 (7 bases). Trimming removed 3 bases at V and 5 bases at J, with 19 bases between. Per the germline V gene, CDR1 is SGHTA and CDR2 is FQGNSA. CDR3 length: 16 amino acids. The CDR3 protein is CASSFRSGGARETQYF. The CDR3 DNA follows: TGTGCCAGCAGCTTTAGAAGTGGGGGGGCGCGGGAGACCCAGTACTTC.

This rearrangement joins TRBV6-5 to TRBJ2-7, with D possibly being TRBD2 (6 bases). Trimming removed 6 bases at V and 0 bases at J, with 12 bases between. The CDR3 contains 14 residues. Germline V gene lookup returns CDR1 MNHEY and CDR2 SVGAGI. In nucleotides, the CDR3 is TGTGCCAGCAGCTCTATCGGGAGCTCCTACGAGCAGTACTTC. The encoded protein is CASSSIGSSYEQYF.

The V and J genes are TRBV7-9 and TRBJ1-2, with D possibly matching TRBD1 (6 bases). CDR1 is SEHNR, CDR2 FQNEAQ, per germline (reference sequence). Trimming stripped 5 bases from V and 4 bases from J, with 14 bases between. The CDR3 has 14 amino acids. The CDR3 DNA is TGTGCCAGCAGCGAACAGGGTCTCGGCTATGGCTACACCTTC. It specifies CASSEQGLGYGYTF.

This sequence joins TRBV11-2 and TRBJ2-1, with 7 bases aligning to TRBD2. Trimming took 5 bases from V and 6 from J; bases not matched to a gene: 4. The CDR3 covers 13 residues. Germline V lookup: CDR1 SGHAT, CDR2 FQNNGV. The CDR3 DNA sequence: TGTGCCAGCAGCGGGGGAGGGCCCAATGAGCAGTTCTTC. It encodes CASSGGGPNEQFF.

The gene calls are TRBV7-9 and TRBJ1-6, with a possible D match to TRBD1 (6 bases). The CDR3 is made up of 17 amino acids. V was trimmed by 5 bases and J by 8 bases, leaving 22 bases between them. Germline V lookup: CDR1 SEHNR, CDR2 FQNEAQ (reference sequence). CDR3 in amino acids: CASSHVGHRGIYSPLHF. In DNA, the CDR3 is TGTGCCAGCAGCCACGTGGGACATCGGGGCATATATTCACCCCTCCACTTT.

This chain uses TRBV3-1 (or the pseudogene TRBV3-2) with TRBJ2-2; the D gene is possibly TRBD1 (5 bases). The V gene's germline CDR1 is LGHDT and CDR2 YNNKEL (reference sequence). V shed 5 bases and J shed 4 bases, with 11 bases lying between them. This CDR3 spans 14 amino acids. Written as DNA, the CDR3 is TGTGCCAGCAGCAGGGGTGAGACCACCGGGGAGCTGTTTTTT. Translating it yields CASSRGETTGELFF.

J is TRBJ1-4 and V is TRBV11-2; 8 bases align to TRBD1. Unmatched junction bases numbered 2, after V lost 4 bases and J lost 1 base. This CDR3 has 15 amino acids. The V gene's germline CDR1 is SGHAT and CDR2 FQNNGV. The CDR3 DNA follows: TGTGCCAGCAGCTCAGACAGGGGAACTAATGAAAAACTGTTTTTT. It yields the protein CASSSDRGTNEKLFF.

This clone was observed a single time. This chain links TRBV9 with TRBJ2-6, with D hard to call. V gave up 0 bases and J gave up 2 bases, with 6 bases separating them. Germline CDR1 is SGDLS and CDR2 is YYNGEE. This CDR3 is 15 amino acids long. In DNA, the CDR3 is TGTGCCAGCAGCGTAGAACAGACTGGGGCCAACGTCCTGACTTTC. Encoded protein: CASSVEQTGANVLTF.

This sequence joins TRBV7-2 and TRBJ2-5; tentative D call: TRBD1 (6 bases). Between the trimmed V and J ends, which lost 1 base and 8 bases, there was a span of 8 bases. Germline CDR1 and CDR2: SGHTA and FQGNSA. The CDR3 loop spans 12 amino acids. In nucleotides, the CDR3 is TGTGCCAGCAGCTTAGAGGGGGTTACCCAGTACTTC. Amino acid sequence: CASSLEGVTQYF.

V usage is TRBV28 and J usage is TRBJ2-2, with a weak D call TRBD2 (6 bases). CDR3 length equals 14 residues. Germline V gene lookup returns CDR1 MDHEN and CDR2 SYDVKM. V dropped 2 bases and J dropped 3 bases, with 7 bases sitting between them. Written as DNA, the CDR3 is TGTGCCAGCAGTTTAAGCGGGTACACCGGGGAGCTGTTTTTT. This sequence encodes CASSLSGYTGELFF.

V usage is TRBV6-2 or TRBV6-3 and J usage is TRBJ1-5; possibly TRBD1 for D (6 bases). This CDR3 has 14 residues. Germline lookup yields CDR1 MNHEY and CDR2 SVGEGT. Trimming removed 4 bases from V and 6 bases from J, with 13 bases in between. The CDR3 region has the DNA TGTGCCAGCAGTTCACGACAGGATCCTCAGCCCCAGCATTTT. Amino acid sequence: CASSSRQDPQPQHF.

The gene calls are TRBV4-1 and TRBJ2-7, with D possibly being TRBD2 (6 bases). The CDR3 runs to 16 residues. Germline values: CDR1 MGHRA, CDR2 YSYEKL. Trimming stripped 4 bases from V and 2 bases from J, with 18 bases between. CDR3 nucleotides: TGCGCCAGCAGCCGTCTTGAGTTAGGAGGGGCCTACGAGCAGTACTTC. Its translation: CASSRLELGGAYEQYF.

The chain has TRBV4-3 and TRBJ1-3; 9 positions match TRBD1. V dropped 0 bases and J dropped 6; count of bases not matched to a gene: 9. Germline V CDR1 and CDR2: LGHNA, YSLEER. This CDR3 is built from 17 residues. The CDR3, as DNA: TGCGCCAGCAGCCAAGAAGGGACAGGGTACGAGTCAAACACCATATATTTT. It codes for CASSQEGTGYESNTIYF.

Comments on this clone: The junction departs from the called germline gene at one end, perhaps through a read error. The rearrangement links TRBV7-3 to TRBJ2-3, with 8 bases lining up with TRBD1. This CDR3 spans 16 amino acids. Germline assignment: CDR1 SGHTA and CDR2 FQGTGA. The CDR3 is CASSLTPGQGTDTQYF. The CDR3, as DNA: TGTGCCAGCAGCCTAACCCCGGGACAGGGCACAGATACGCAGTATTTT.

This chain joins TRBV19 and TRBJ1-2; TRBD1 aligns across 9 bases. Looked up from germline, CDR1 is LNHDA and CDR2 is SQIVND (reference sequence). CDR3 length: 14 residues. Losses at the gene ends were 5 bases for V and 8 bases for J; bases not matched to a gene: 9. The CDR3 here is CASSEENRGRGYTF. DNA for the CDR3: TGTGCCAGTAGTGAAGAGAACAGGGGGCGAGGCTACACCTTC.

The chain links TRBV7-2 to TRBJ2-2; 8 bases are a match to TRBD2. The CDR3 has 15 residues. The J segment lost 1 base and the V segment lost 5 bases, leaving 3 bases of the junction unmatched. CDR1 and CDR2 (germline): SGHTA, FQGNSA. The CDR3 region has the DNA TGTGCCAGCAGCAAGCTAGCGGGGAACACCGGGGAGCTGTTTTTT. It codes for CASSKLAGNTGELFF.

This clone came up once. The chain recombines TRBV3-1 (or the pseudogene TRBV3-2) with TRBJ1-1, with D perhaps matching TRBD1 (5 bases). Germline V CDR1 and CDR2: LGHDT, YNNKEL (reference sequence). Trimming left V 0 bases short and J 9 bases short, with 14 bases between. The CDR3 runs to 14 residues. The CDR3 loop reads CASSQDGTRTKAFF. The CDR3 nucleotides are TGTGCCAGCAGCCAAGATGGGACGCGGACTAAAGCTTTCTTT.

This chain links TRBV5-4 with TRBJ1-4; possibly TRBD1 for D (6 bases). Deletions cut 0 bases from V and 0 bases from J, with 12 bases between. The germline CDR1 and CDR2 sequences are SGHNT and YYREEE (reference sequence). The CDR3 length is 17 residues. CDR3 residues: CASSLGGQAATNEKLFF. CDR3 nucleotide sequence: TGTGCCAGCAGCTTGGGGGGACAAGCTGCAACTAATGAAAAACTGTTTTTT.

This clone was counted many times. Mismatch with germline at one junction end may stem from a read error. The chain couples TRBV2 to TRBJ2-1, with 9 nucleotides matching TRBD2. Germline V lookup: CDR1 SNHLY, CDR2 FYNNEI. The CDR3 loop spans 13 amino acids. CDR3 nucleotide sequence: TGTGCCAGCAGTGACAGACCCATAGCGGGAGTGCTCTTC. Translated: CASSDRPIAGVLF.